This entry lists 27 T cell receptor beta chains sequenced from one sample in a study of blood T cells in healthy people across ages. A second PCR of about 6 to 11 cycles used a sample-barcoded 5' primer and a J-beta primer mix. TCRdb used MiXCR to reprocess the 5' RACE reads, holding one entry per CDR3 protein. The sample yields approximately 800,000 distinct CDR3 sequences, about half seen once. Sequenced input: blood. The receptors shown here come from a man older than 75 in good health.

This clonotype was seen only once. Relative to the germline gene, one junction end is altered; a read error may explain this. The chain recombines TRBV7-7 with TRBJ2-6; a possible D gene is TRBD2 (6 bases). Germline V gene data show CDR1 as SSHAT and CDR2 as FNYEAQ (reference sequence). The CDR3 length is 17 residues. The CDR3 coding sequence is TGTGCTAGCAGCTCGCTGACTAGTTCGGGTGGGGCCAACGTCCTGACTTTC. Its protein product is CASSSLTSSGGANVLTF.

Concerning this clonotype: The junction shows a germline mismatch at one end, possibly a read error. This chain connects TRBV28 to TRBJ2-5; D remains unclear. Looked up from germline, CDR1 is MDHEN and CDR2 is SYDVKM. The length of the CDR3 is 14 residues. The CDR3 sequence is CASSLVGYQEPQYF. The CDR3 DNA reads TGTGCCAGCAGTTTAGTCGGATACCAAGAGCCCCAGTACTTC.

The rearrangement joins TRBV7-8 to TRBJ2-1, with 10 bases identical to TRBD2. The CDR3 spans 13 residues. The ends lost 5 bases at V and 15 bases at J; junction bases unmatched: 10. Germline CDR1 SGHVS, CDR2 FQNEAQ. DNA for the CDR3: TGTGCCAGCAGCCCCCAAGCGGGGACTAGCGTGTTCTTC. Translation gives CASSPQAGTSVFF.

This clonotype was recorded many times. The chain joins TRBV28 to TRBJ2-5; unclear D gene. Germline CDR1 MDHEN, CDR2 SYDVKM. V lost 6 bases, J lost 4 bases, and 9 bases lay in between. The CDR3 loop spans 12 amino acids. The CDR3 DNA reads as TGTGCCAGCAGCTTAACGAGAGAGACCCAGTACTTC. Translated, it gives CASSLTRETQYF.

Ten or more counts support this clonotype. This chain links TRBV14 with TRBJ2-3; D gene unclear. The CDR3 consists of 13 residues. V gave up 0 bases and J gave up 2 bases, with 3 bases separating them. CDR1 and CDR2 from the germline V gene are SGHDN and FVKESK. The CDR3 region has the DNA TGTGCCAGCAGCCAAGAACTCACAGATACGCAGTATTTT. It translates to CASSQELTDTQYF.

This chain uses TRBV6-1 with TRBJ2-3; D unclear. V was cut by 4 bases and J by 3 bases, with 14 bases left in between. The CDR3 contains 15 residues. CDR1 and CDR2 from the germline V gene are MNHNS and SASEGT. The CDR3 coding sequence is TGTGCCAGCAGTGGGACGCGTCAGCTGACAGATACGCAGTATTTT. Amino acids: CASSGTRQLTDTQYF.

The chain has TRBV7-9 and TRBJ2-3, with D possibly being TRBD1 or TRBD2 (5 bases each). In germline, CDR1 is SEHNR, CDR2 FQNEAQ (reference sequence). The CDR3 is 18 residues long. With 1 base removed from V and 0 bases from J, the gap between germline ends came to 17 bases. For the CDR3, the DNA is TGTGCCAGCAGCTTAGTATTGGGACCGATACTTAGCACAGATACGCAGTATTTT. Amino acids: CASSLVLGPILSTDTQYF.

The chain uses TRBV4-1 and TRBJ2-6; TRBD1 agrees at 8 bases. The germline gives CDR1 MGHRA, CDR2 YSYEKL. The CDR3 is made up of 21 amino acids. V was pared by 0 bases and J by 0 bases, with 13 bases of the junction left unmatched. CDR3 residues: CASSQDRYPGQASSGANVLTF. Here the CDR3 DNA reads TGCGCCAGCAGCCAAGATCGGTATCCGGGACAGGCGTCCTCTGGGGCCAACGTCCTGACTTTC.

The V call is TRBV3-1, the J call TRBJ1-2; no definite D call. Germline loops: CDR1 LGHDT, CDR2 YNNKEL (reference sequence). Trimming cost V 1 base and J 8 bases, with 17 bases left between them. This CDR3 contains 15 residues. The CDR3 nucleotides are TGTGCCAGCAGCCAAGGCCTCCAAGAGGGCAAGGGCTACACCTTC. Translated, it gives CASSQGLQEGKGYTF.

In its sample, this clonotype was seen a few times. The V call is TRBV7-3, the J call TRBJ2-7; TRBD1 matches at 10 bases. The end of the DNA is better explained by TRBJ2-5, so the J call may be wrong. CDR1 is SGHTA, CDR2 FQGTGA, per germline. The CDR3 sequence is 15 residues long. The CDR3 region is CASSLMGTGAETQYF. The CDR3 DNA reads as TGTGCCAGCAGCTTAATGGGGACAGGGGCGGAGACCCAGTACTTC.

The CDR3 coding sequence is TGTGCCAGCAGCTTAGCAACAGGGGCCATAGATACGCAGTATTTT. Amino acids: CASSLATGAIDTQYF. The V gene is TRBV7-2, the J gene TRBJ2-3, with TRBD1 matching 7 bases. V lost 0 bases to trimming and J lost 5 bases; unmatched junction nucleotides: 5. The CDR3 has 15 amino acids. The germline V gene has CDR1 SGHTA and CDR2 FQGNSA.

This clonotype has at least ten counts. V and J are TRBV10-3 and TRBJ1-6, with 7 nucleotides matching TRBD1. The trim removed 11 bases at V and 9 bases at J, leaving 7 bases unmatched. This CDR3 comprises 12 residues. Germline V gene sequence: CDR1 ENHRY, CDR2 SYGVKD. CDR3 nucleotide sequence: TGTGCCGTAGGGACAGCTGGTTCACCCCTCCACTTT. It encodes CAVGTAGSPLHF.

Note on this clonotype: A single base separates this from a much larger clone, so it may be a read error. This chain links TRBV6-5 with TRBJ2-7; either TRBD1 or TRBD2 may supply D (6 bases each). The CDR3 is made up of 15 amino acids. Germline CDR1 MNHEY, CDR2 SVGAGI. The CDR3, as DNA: TGTGCCAGCAGTATCCTCGGGGGCAGCTCCTACGGGCAGTACTTC. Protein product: CASSILGGSSYGQYF.

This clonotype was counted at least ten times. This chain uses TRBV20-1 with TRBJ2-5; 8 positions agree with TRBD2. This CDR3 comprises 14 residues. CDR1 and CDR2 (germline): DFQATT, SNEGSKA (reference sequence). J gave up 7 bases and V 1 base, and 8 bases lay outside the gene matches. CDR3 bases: TGCAGTGCTAGAGCAGCTAGCGGGTTCTGGACCCAGTACTTC. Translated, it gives CSARAASGFWTQYF.

The CDR3 loop reads CASSQVPGAGSPLHF. In DNA, the CDR3 is TGTGCCAGCAGCCAAGTCCCGGGGGCAGGTTCACCCCTCCACTTT. This chain connects TRBV3-1 to TRBJ1-6; D might be TRBD1 (6 bases). In germline, CDR1 is LGHDT, CDR2 YNNKEL (reference sequence). Trimming left V 1 base short and J 9 bases short, with 13 bases between. This CDR3 region has 15 residues.

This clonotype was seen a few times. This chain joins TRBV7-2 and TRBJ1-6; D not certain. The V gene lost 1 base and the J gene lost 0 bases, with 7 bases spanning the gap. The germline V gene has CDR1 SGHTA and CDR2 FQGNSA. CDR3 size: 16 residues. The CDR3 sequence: CASSLDPGSYNSPLHF. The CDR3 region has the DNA TGTGCCAGCAGCTTAGATCCAGGCTCCTATAATTCACCCCTCCACTTT.

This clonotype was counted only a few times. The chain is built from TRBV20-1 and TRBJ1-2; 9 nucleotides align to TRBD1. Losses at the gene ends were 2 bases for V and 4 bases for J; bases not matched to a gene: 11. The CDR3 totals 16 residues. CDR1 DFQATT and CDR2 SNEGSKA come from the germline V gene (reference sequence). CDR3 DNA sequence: TGCAGTGCTAGAAAAAGTTTCGGGACAGGGACCTATGGCTACACCTTC. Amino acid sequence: CSARKSFGTGTYGYTF.

The DNA of the CDR3 is TGCAGTGCTACCAGGGGGTCCTACGAGCAGTACTTC. The encoded protein is CSATRGSYEQYF. The rearrangement uses TRBV20-1 and TRBJ2-7; 7 bases are a match to TRBD1. Germline assignment: CDR1 DFQATT and CDR2 SNEGSKA (reference sequence). The CDR3 extends over 12 amino acids. J gave up 1 base and V 4 bases, and 1 base lay outside the gene matches.

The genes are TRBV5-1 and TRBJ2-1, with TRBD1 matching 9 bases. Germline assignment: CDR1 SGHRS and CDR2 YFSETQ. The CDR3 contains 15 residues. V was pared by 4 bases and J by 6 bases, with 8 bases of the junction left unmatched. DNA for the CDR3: TGCGCCAGCAGCGTTAAGGACAGGGGTGGCAATGAGCAGTTCTTC. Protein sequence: CASSVKDRGGNEQFF.

DNA of the CDR3: TGTGCCAGCAGCCATGACAGGGTCTTCACCTTC. Translating gives CASSHDRVFTF. The chain joins TRBV3-1 to TRBJ1-2; 7 nucleotides agree with TRBD1. Germline V lookup: CDR1 LGHDT, CDR2 YNNKEL (reference sequence). Trimming took 3 bases from V and 13 from J; bases not matched to a gene: 5. This CDR3 spans 11 amino acids.

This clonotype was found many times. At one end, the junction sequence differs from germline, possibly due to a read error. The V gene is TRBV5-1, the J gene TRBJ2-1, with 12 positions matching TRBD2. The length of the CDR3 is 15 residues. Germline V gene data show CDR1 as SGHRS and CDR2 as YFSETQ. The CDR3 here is CASSPGTSGYNEQFF. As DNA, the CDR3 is TGTGCCAGCAGCCCCGGGACTAGCGGGTACAATGAGCAGTTCTTC.

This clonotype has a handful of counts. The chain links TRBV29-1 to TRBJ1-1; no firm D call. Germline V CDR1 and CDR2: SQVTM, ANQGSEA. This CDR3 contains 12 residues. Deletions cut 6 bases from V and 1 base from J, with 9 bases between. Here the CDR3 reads CSVGEGNTEAFF. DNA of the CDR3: TGCAGCGTCGGAGAGGGGAACACTGAAGCTTTCTTT.

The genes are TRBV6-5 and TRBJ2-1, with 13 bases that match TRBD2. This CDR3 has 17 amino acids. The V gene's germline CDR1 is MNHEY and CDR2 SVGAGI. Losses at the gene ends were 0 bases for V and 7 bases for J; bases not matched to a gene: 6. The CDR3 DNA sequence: TGTGCCAGCAGTTACTCGGCACTAGCGGGGGGGCCTAATGAGCAGTTCTTC. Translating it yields CASSYSALAGGPNEQFF.

CDR3 in amino acids: CSARGQYNEKLFF. For the CDR3, the DNA is TGCAGTGCTAGAGGGCAGTACAATGAAAAACTGTTTTTT. The chain recombines TRBV20-1 with TRBJ1-4; D is unresolved. This CDR3 has 13 residues. V was shortened by 1 base and J by 5 bases, with 8 bases between the two germline ends. Germline V gene sequence: CDR1 DFQATT, CDR2 SNEGSKA (reference sequence).

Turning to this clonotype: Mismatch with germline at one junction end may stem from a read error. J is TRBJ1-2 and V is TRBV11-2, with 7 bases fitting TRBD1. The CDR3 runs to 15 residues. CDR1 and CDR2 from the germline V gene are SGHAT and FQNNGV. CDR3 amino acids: CAGSLDPTGYYGYTF. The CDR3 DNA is TGTGCCGGCAGCTTAGACCCGACAGGGTACTATGGCTACACCTTC.

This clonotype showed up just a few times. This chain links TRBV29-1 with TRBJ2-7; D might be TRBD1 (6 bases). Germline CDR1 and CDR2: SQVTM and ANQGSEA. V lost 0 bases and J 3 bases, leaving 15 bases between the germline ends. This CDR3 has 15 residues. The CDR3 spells CSVEELRDIGYEQYF. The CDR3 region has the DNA TGCAGCGTTGAAGAACTGAGGGACATTGGCTACGAGCAGTACTTC.

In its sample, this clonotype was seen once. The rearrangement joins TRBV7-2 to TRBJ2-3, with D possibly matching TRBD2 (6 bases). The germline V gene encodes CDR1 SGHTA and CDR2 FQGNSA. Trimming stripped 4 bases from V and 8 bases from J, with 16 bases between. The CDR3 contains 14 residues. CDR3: CASSWSTGGGTQYF. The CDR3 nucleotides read TGTGCCAGCAGCTGGAGCACTGGGGGAGGTACGCAGTATTTT. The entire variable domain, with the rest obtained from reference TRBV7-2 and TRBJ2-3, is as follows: GAGVSQSPSNKVTEKGKDVELRCDPISGHTALYWYRQSLGQGLEFLIYFQGNSAPDKSGLPSDRFSAERTGGSVSTLTIQRTQQEDSAVYLCASSWSTGGGTQYFGPGTRLTVL.